This entry concerns a single TCR beta chain. The V gene end was trimmed by 1 base and the J gene end by 2 bases; junction bases not matched to a gene: 0. The CDR3 runs 14 residues. Looked up from germline, CDR1 is SGHRS and CDR2 is YFSETQ. Produced via immunoSEQ multiplex PCR; TCRdb's table is partial and in-frame only. The sample lists about 160,000 clones, roughly 90% occurring once. The data are from a study of blood T cell repertoires in COVID-19. Study-wide context: PBMCs, B-cell-depleted T cells, or T cells were the source of the cDNA or gDNA that made up the material.

The study assigned cohorts using participant-reported clinical history. The sequencing sample was made of PBMCs or T cells enriched from blood (not recorded which). This rearrangement joins TRBV5-1 to TRBJ2-5; TRBD2 aligns across 9 bases. The clonotype was recovered from a woman aged 45-65 years who had recovered from COVID-19. The CDR3 DNA is TGCGCCAGCAGCTTGACTAGCGGGCAAGAGACCCAGTACTTC. Translating gives CASSLTSGQETQYF.